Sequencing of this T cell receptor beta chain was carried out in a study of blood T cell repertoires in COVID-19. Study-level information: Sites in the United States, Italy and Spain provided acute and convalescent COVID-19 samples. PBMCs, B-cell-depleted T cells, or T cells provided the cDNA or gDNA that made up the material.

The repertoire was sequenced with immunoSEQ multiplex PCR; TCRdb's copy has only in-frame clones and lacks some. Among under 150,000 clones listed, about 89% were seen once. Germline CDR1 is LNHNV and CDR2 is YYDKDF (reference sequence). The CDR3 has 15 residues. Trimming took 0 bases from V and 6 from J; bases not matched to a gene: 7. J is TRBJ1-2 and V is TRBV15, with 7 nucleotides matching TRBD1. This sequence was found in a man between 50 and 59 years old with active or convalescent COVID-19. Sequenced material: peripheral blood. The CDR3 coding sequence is TGTGCCACCAGCAGAGATCCGGCAGGGACAGATGGCTACACCTTC. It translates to CATSRDPAGTDGYTF.